Given below is one T cell receptor (beta chain) in context. The data were obtained in a study of blood T cell repertoires in COVID-19. About the study: Acute and convalescent COVID-19 samples came from the United States, Italy and Spain.

This CDR3 spans 12 amino acids. V shed 7 bases and J shed 3 bases, with 10 bases lying between them. Germline-derived CDR1 and CDR2 are MNHEY and SVGAGI. Allocation to cohorts depended on clinical history reported by the participants. Profiled with immunoSEQ multiplex PCR; TCRdb holds only in-frame clones, not every one. Here the sample spans a few hundred thousand clones, approximately 86% being singletons. The sample comprised PBMCs or T cells enriched from blood (not recorded which). The rearrangement uses TRBV6-5 and TRBJ2-7, with a weak D call TRBD1 (6 bases). This receptor was identified in a woman aged 35 to 49 with acute COVID-19. The CDR3 DNA reads TGTGCCAGCACCGGGACACACTACGAGCAGTACTTC. This translates into CASTGTHYEQYF.